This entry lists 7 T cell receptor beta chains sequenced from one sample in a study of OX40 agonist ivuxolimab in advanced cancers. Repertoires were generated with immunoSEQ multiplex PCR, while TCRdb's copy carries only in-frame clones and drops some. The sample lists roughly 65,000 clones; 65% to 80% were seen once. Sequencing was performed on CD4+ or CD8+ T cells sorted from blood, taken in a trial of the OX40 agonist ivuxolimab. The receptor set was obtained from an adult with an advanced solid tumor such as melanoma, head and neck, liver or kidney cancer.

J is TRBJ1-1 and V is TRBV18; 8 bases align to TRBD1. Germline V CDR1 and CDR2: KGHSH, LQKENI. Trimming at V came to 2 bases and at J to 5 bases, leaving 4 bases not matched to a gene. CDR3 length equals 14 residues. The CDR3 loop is CASSPGQGGTEAFF. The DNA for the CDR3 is TGTGCCAGCTCACCAGGACAGGGCGGGACTGAAGCTTTCTTT.

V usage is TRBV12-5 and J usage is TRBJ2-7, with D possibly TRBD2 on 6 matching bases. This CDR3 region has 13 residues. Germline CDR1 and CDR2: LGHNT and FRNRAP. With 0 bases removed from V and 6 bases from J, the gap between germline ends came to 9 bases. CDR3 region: CASGLVRGGEQYF. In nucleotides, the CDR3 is TGTGCTAGTGGTTTGGTGCGGGGTGGCGAGCAGTACTTC.

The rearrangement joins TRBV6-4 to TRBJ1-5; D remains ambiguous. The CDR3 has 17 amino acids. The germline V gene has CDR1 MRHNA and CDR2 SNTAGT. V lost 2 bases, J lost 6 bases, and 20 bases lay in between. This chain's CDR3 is CASSDEWPGLNFQPQHF. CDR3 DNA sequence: TGTGCCAGCAGTGACGAGTGGCCTGGGTTGAACTTTCAGCCCCAGCATTTT.

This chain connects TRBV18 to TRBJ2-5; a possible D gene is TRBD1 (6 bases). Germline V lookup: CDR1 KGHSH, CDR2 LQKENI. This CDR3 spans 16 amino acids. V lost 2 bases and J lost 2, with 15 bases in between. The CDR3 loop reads CASSPVSTGLQETQYF. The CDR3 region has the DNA TGTGCCAGCTCACCAGTCTCAACAGGGCTACAAGAGACCCAGTACTTC.

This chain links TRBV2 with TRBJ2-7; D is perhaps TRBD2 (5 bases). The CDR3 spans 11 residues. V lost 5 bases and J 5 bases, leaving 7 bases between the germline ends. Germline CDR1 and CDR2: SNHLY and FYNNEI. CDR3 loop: CASSSRDEQYF. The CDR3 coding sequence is TGTGCCAGCAGTTCGAGGGACGAGCAGTACTTC. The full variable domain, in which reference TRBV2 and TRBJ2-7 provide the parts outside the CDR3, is EPEVTQTPSHQVTQMGQEVILRCVPISNHLYFYWYRQILGQKVEFLVSFYNNEISEKSEIFDDQFSVERPDGSNFTLKIRSTKLEDSAMYFCASSSRDEQYFGPGTRLTVT.

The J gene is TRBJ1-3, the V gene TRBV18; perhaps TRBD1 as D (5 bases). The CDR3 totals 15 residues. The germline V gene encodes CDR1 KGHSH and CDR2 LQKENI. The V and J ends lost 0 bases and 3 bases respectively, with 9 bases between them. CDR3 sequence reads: CASSPPGAYGNTIYF. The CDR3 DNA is TGTGCCAGCTCACCACCAGGGGCATATGGAAACACCATATATTTT.

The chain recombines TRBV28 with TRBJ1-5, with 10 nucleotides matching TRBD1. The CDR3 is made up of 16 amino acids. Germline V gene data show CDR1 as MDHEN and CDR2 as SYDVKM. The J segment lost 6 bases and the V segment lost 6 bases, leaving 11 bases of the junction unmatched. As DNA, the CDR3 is TGTGCCAGCAGCACCCCGGGACAGGGGACGGGTCAGCCCCAGCATTTT. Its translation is CASSTPGQGTGQPQHF.